These 17 T cell receptor beta chains originate from one sample sequenced in a study of blood T cell repertoires in COVID-19 (dated by TCRdb to about 2020). Library preparation was by the immunoSEQ multiplex PCR assay. TCRdb retrieved this table from immuneACCESS and kept in-frame rearrangements only. Not all clones are present; in checked studies, unresolved V genes account for under half, and no reason is known for the remainder. The sample table shows 250,000 to 350,000 clones, and 70% to 90% are seen once. In total, the top ten clones hold approximately 7% of the sample. Sequencing was done on a sample of peripheral blood. These receptors were taken from a woman in her 30s who had recovered from COVID-19.

The chain links TRBV29-1 to TRBJ2-1; D remains ambiguous. CDR3 size: 13 residues. Trimming shortened V by 7 bases and J by 0 bases, and 10 bases separated the two germline ends. Per the germline V gene, CDR1 is SQVTM and CDR2 is ANQGSEA. The CDR3 here is CSAARSSYNEQFF. The CDR3 DNA reads TGCAGCGCCGCCCGTAGCTCCTACAATGAGCAGTTCTTC.

The gene calls are TRBV4-3 and TRBJ1-4; a weak D match, TRBD1 (5 bases). V lost 0 bases and J 9 bases, leaving 11 bases between the germline ends. The CDR3 spans 14 residues. Germline V CDR1 and CDR2: LGHNA, YSLEER. The CDR3: CASSQEPLGQKLFF. In nucleotides, the CDR3 is TGCGCCAGCAGCCAAGAGCCCCTGGGGCAAAAACTGTTTTTT.

V usage is TRBV7-2 and J usage is TRBJ1-2; tentatively, D is TRBD1 (5 bases). Germline CDR1 SGHTA, CDR2 FQGNSA. The V end was cut by 5 bases, the J end by 7 bases, with 20 bases between. The CDR3 spans 15 residues. The CDR3 is CASSTRQTAVAGYTF. DNA for the CDR3: TGTGCCAGCAGCACTCGACAGACAGCCGTGGCTGGCTACACCTTC.

The chain carries TRBV11-2 and TRBJ2-3, with a tentative D call TRBD2 (6 bases). The CDR3 spans 15 residues. The V gene lost 0 bases and the J gene lost 5 bases, with 12 bases spanning the gap. CDR1 and CDR2 (germline): SGHAT, FQNNGV. The CDR3 DNA is TGTGCCAGCAGCTTAGAAAGGTCCGGGAGAGATACGCAGTATTTT. It yields the protein CASSLERSGRDTQYF.

The chain employs TRBV7-2 and TRBJ2-5; 7 nucleotides match TRBD1. The junction had 4 bases not matched to a gene; V was cut back by 5 bases and J by 4 bases. CDR3 length equals 13 residues. The V gene's germline CDR1 is SGHTA and CDR2 FQGNSA. The chain's CDR3 is CASSEDRVETQYF. As DNA, the CDR3 is TGTGCCAGCAGCGAAGACAGGGTAGAGACCCAGTACTTC.

This chain connects TRBV7-6 to TRBJ2-1, with 12 bases that match TRBD2. Germline CDR1 is SGHVS and CDR2 is FNYEAQ. Unmatched junction bases numbered 12, after V lost 6 bases and J lost 0 bases. The CDR3 is 19 amino acids. The CDR3 loop reads CASSLQTSGGLSSYNEQFF. For the CDR3, the DNA is TGTGCCAGCAGTTTGCAAACTAGCGGGGGGCTAAGCTCCTACAATGAGCAGTTCTTC.

The gene calls are TRBV9 and TRBJ2-3, with 7 bases fitting TRBD1. The CDR3 covers 14 residues. Germline V lookup: CDR1 SGDLS, CDR2 YYNGEE. Losses at the gene ends were 3 bases for V and 0 bases for J; bases not matched to a gene: 1. Written as DNA, the CDR3 is TGTGCCAGCAGCGACAGGGGAAGCACAGATACGCAGTATTTT. Residues: CASSDRGSTDTQYF.

The chain has TRBV10-3 and TRBJ2-2; D unresolved. Germline CDR1 and CDR2: ENHRY and SYGVKD. V was pared by 2 bases and J by 1 base, with 11 bases between. CDR3 length equals 16 residues. Here the CDR3 DNA reads TGTGCCATCAGTGAGAGTACCCCAGGGAACACCGGGGAGCTGTTTTTT. Translated: CAISESTPGNTGELFF.

This clone was recorded once. The chain employs TRBV29-1 and TRBJ1-2; possible D gene TRBD1, 6 bases. The germline V and J ends were trimmed by 3 bases and 2 bases, with 10 bases remaining between them. CDR3 length: 13 residues. Per germline, CDR1 SQVTM and CDR2 ANQGSEA. Written as DNA, the CDR3 is TGCAGCGTTGATGTGGGGGCGAACTATGGCTACACCTTC. The encoded protein is CSVDVGANYGYTF.

The chain employs TRBV9 and TRBJ1-5, with D tentatively TRBD1 (6 bases). The length of the CDR3 is 13 residues. Germline CDR1 is SGDLS and CDR2 is YYNGEE. V shed 3 bases and J shed 5 bases, with 9 bases lying between them. CDR3 residues: CASSGGGYQPQHF. As DNA, the CDR3 is TGTGCCAGCAGCGGGGGGGGCTATCAGCCCCAGCATTTT. Full variable domain (missing parts from reference TRBV9 and TRBJ1-5): DSGVTQTPKHLITATGQRVTLRCSPRSGDLSVYWYQQSLDQGLQFLIQYYNGEERAKGNILERFSAQQFPDLHSELNLSSLELGDSALYFCASSGGGYQPQHFGDGTRLSIL.

The gene calls are TRBV5-5 and TRBJ2-6, with D maybe TRBD1 (6 bases). The CDR3 covers 16 residues. V gave up 2 bases and J gave up 2 bases, with 11 bases separating them. Germline assignment: CDR1 SGHKS and CDR2 YYEKEE (reference sequence). CDR3 DNA sequence: TGTGCCAGCAGCTTTCAGGGGTCCACTGGGGCCAACGTCCTGACTTTC. Translating it yields CASSFQGSTGANVLTF.

This clone has just a few counts. V is TRBV5-5 and J is TRBJ2-1, with TRBD2 matching 7 bases. V was clipped by 2 bases and J by 0 bases; unmatched bases: 2. The CDR3 loop spans 15 amino acids. Per germline, CDR1 SGHKS and CDR2 YYEKEE (reference sequence). The CDR3 is CASSFWTSSYNEQFF. The DNA for the CDR3 is TGTGCCAGCAGCTTTTGGACTAGCTCCTACAATGAGCAGTTCTTC.

The rearrangement uses TRBV19 and TRBJ2-7; D ambiguous. Trimming removed 6 bases from V and 3 bases from J, with 12 bases in between. The CDR3 runs to 13 residues. Germline assignment: CDR1 LNHDA and CDR2 SQIVND (reference sequence). CDR3 region: CASSPAGVYEQYF. In DNA form, the CDR3 reads TGTGCCAGTAGCCCCGCCGGTGTCTACGAGCAGTACTTC.

This clone was seen a single time. The rearrangement links TRBV7-2 to TRBJ2-3; D is possibly TRBD2 (5 bases). The germline CDR1 and CDR2 sequences are SGHTA and FQGNSA. The CDR3 runs to 16 residues. V was pared by 4 bases and J by 2 bases, with 16 bases between. The DNA of the CDR3 is TGTGCCAGCAGCTCCAGTAGCGATCGCGCCACAGATACGCAGTATTTT. Translation: CASSSSSDRATDTQYF.

The table lists this clone with a few counts. This sequence joins TRBV4-2 and TRBJ1-2, with a weak D call TRBD1 (6 bases). The CDR3 runs 14 residues. CDR1 and CDR2 (germline): LGHNA, YNFKEQ. V dropped 1 base and J dropped 4 bases, with 10 bases sitting between them. This CDR3 is CASSQGGQTYGYTF. CDR3 DNA sequence: TGTGCCAGCAGCCAAGGGGGGCAGACCTATGGCTACACCTTC.

The J gene is TRBJ1-2, the V gene TRBV5-5, with a weak D call TRBD1 (6 bases). V was cut by 0 bases and J by 2 bases, with 11 bases left in between. Germline CDR1 reads SGHKS; CDR2 reads YYEKEE (reference sequence). The CDR3 totals 15 residues. The CDR3 here is CASSLGVGQNYGYTF. The CDR3 bases are TGTGCCAGCAGCTTGGGGGTAGGACAGAACTATGGCTACACCTTC.

This chain uses TRBV7-2 with TRBJ2-7; 7 positions agree with TRBD2. Trimming at V came to 5 bases and at J to 4 bases, leaving 11 bases not matched to a gene. Germline CDR1 reads SGHTA; CDR2 reads FQGNSA. The length of the CDR3 is 15 residues. CDR3 in amino acids: CASSPHTAGLYEQYF. Here the CDR3 DNA reads TGTGCCAGCAGCCCACATACAGCGGGGCTTTACGAGCAGTACTTC.